Given below is one TCR beta chain in context. The antigen it binds to is not known. No base quality information exists; no much larger clone differs at one position. Genomic DNA was extracted with the Qiagen DNeasy kit from unsorted PBMCs and from negatively selected CD4+ and CD8+ fractions. Amplification of TCR beta CDR3 regions was done by immunoSEQ multiplex PCR with primers that anneal to V and J segments. Amplification bias was minimized using a synthetic immune receptor repertoire, and residual bias was removed computationally after sequencing. Under the source paper's analysis protocol: Custom Python scripts were used to quantify repertoire diversity as the Shannon entropy index. Unsorted, CD4+ and CD8+ repertoires were analyzed separately, except in combined analyses where CD4+ and CD8+ sequences were merged in silico. A clone was considered expanded if an increase in frequency of at least 2-fold after treatment relative to C1D1 was found, and a pseudocount of 0.5 was applied to clones undetected at baseline. Singleton clones were defined as clones with 0 or 1 copy at C1D1, and non-singleton clones were defined as clones with 2 or more copies. Clones expanded in unsorted samples were assigned a CD4+, CD8+ or unknown annotation through matching of protein sequences in sorted samples from the same patient. Wilcoxon tests on paired samples were used to test diversity changes from C1D1 to C4D1. In its TCRdb copy, this immuneACCESS table keeps in-frame sequences only and misses some clones. Where compared with another copy, unresolved V genes explain less than half of these, and the others have no known cause. For V, J and clone size, that table is used; D and trimming come from the DNA. This sample is represented by about 97,000 clones; approximately 88% of them were singletons. The ten largest clones represent 12% of the sample.

This specimen comes from a study of PD-1 blockade in classical Hodgkin lymphoma (dated by TCRdb to about 2020). With respect to the entire study: Nivolumab dosing was 3 mg/kg intravenously every 2 weeks, continuing until either disease progression or unacceptable toxicity. A peripheral blood immune signature of response to PD-1 blockade in classical Hodgkin lymphoma was defined using TCR beta sequencing and CyTOF.

Taken with the paper, the label for time point translates to: cycle 1 day 1 (C1D1), immediately before nivolumab initiation. All trial patients had relapsed after autologous stem cell transplantation, with cohorts A, B and C differing in prior brentuximab vedotin exposure. The trial cohort comprised 60 or so patients with relapsed/refractory classical Hodgkin lymphoma whose best overall responses were complete response, partial response or progressive disease. Trial patients were treated with single-agent nivolumab in the multi-cohort phase II CheckMate 205 trial. An independent review committee assessed best overall response using the 2007 International Working Group response criteria. Trial PBMCs were obtained immediately prior to nivolumab initiation (C1D1) and on therapy at cycle 2 day 1 and cycle 4 day 1. After peripheral blood was drawn into 8 mL Vacutainer Cell Preparation Tubes, PBMCs were isolated by centrifugation and then cryopreserved.

The germline V gene (reference sequence) supplies CDR1 LNHNV and CDR2 YYDKDF. V drops 0 bases and J drops 3 bases, leaving 6 bases in between. Inclusive of the bounding cysteine and phenylalanine, the CDR3 is 14 residues long. Only the CDR3 part of the read is kept: 42 bases, read in frame from the first base. General conclusions and limits of the study: The study was restricted to a single clinical trial cohort, and the causes of repertoire differences, possibly disease activity or prior therapy, were left undefined. Trial patients achieving complete response had baseline diversity similar to newly diagnosed patients, whereas partial responders and progressors had significantly lower diversity. Patients starting nivolumab less than 1 year after ASCT had lower diversity and were excluded from later analyses to avoid confounding by immune reconstitution. By C4D1, a significant rise was seen in CD4+ TCR diversity but not in CD8+ TCR diversity (p=0.0027 vs p=0.16), and the rise was most apparent among complete responders (p=0.02). Baseline TCR diversity was reported as lower in newly diagnosed patients than in healthy donors, and lower still in relapsed/refractory patients.

Sequenced here: peripheral blood mononuclear cells (PBMCs), sampled at baseline. The clonotype was recovered from a human donor with classical Hodgkin lymphoma. The sequence is built from TRBV15 and TRBJ1-5; no confident D gene assignment can be made. CDR3 reads: CATSRDRYNQPQHF. The nucleotide sequence reads as follows: TGTGCCACCAGCAGAGACAGGTACAATCAGCCCCAGCATTTT.